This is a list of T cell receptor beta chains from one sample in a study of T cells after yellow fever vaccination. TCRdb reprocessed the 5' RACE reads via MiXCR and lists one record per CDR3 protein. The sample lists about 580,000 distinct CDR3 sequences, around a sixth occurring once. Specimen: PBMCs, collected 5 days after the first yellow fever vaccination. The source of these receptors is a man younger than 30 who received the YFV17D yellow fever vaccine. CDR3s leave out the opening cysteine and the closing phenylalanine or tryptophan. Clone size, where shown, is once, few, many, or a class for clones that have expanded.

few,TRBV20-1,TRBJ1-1,SARVRVSSGGEAF
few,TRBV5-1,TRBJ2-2,ASSLDRDGELF
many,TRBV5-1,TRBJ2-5,ASSLAVQETQY
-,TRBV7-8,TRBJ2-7,ASSPSRDRDEQY
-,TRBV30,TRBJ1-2,AWSRQGRWGYT
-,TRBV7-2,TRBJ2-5,ASSPGGGQETQY
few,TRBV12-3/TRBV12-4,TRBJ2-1,ASSLVVAGPGDEQF
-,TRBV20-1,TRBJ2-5,SARVNAQETQY
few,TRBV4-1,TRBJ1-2,ASSQELFLGYT
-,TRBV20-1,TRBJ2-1,SASFGTSGYNEQF
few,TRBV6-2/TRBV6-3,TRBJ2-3,ASSYRTYTDTQY
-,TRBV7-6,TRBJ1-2,ASSLDAGGGGYT
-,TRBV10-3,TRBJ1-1,AIRGRQGGTEAF
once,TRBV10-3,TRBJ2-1,ATRFSSGGSYNEQF
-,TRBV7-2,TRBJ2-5,ASRPLGETQY
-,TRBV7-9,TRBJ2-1,ASSPGTSGPGNEQF
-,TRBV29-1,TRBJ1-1,SVEGRLNTEAF
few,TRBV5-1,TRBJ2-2,ASSLDHWSGELF
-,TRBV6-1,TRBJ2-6,ASSGQGIGPGANVLT
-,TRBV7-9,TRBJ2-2,ASSPTGYGELF
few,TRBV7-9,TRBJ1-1,ASSLEAGGYTEAF
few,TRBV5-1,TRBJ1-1,ASSPTAGANTEAF
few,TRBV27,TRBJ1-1,ASSLMSTGNTEAF
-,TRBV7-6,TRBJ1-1,ASSLESGTGGTEAF
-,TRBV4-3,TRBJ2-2,ASSQHQPRYRRTGELF
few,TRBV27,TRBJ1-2,ASTPLGAPLSYGYT
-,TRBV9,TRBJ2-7,ASSVTDSFYEQY
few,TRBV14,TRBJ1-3,ASSQYYRSSSGNTIY
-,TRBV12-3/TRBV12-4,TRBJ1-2,ASSLAEHYGYT
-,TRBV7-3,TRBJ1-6,ASSATGRYNSPLH
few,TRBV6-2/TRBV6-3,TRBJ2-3,ASSYWGTSATDTQY
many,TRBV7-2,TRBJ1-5,ASSFGGAQPQH
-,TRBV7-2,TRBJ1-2,ASSWGVNGYT
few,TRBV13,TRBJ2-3,ASSLQGGVWADTQY
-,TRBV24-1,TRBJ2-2,ATSQQGRTGELF
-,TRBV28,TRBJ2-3,AITGGTGDFSDTQY
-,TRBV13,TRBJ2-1,ASSQTQRGAHNEQF
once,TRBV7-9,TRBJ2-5,ASSYVAKQETQH
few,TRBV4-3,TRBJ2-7,ASSQDLGTTFPYEQY
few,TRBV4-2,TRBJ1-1,ASSQAEGVKNTEAF
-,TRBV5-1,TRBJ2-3,ALGGRGTDTQY
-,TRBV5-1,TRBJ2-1,ASSSDPGNYNEQF
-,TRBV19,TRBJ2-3,ASNARDMSLTDTQY
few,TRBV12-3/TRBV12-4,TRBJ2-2,ASSRRPNTGELF
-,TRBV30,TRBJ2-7,AWGLYGPYEQY
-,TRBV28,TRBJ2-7,ASSFWSEQY
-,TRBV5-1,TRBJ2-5,ASSSRDNQETQY